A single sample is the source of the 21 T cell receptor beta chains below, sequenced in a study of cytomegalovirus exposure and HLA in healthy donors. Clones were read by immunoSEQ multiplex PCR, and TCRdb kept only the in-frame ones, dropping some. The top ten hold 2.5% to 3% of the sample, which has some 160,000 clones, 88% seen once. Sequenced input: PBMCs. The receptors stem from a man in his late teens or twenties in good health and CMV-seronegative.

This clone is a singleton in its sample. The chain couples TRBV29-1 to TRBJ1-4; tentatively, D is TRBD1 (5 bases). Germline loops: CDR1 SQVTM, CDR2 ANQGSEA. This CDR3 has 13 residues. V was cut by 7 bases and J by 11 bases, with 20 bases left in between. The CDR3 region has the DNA TGCAGCGCCGAAATGGGGCAGGGAAGGAAACTGTTTTTT. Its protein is CSAEMGQGRKLFF.

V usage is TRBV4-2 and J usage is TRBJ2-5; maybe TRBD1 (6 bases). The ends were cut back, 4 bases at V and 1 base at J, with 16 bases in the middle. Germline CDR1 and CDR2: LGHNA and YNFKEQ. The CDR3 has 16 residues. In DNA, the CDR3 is TGTGCCAGCAGCCGCGAGATGGGGGCTAGCCAAGAGACCCAGTACTTC. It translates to CASSREMGASQETQYF.

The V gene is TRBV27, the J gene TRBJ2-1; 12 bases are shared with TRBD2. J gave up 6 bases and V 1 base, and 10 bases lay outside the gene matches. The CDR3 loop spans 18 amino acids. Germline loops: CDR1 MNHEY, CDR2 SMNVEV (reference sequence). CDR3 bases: TGTGCCAGCAGTTTATGGGGGCTAGCGGGAGGGGGAGGCAATGAGCAGTTCTTC. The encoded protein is CASSLWGLAGGGGNEQFF.

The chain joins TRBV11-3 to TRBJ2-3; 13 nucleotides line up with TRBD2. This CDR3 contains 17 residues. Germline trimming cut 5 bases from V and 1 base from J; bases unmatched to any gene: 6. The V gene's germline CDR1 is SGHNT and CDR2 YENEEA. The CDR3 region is CASSPRTSGSGTDTQYF. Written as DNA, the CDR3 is TGTGCCAGCAGCCCCCGGACTAGCGGGAGCGGCACAGATACGCAGTATTTT.

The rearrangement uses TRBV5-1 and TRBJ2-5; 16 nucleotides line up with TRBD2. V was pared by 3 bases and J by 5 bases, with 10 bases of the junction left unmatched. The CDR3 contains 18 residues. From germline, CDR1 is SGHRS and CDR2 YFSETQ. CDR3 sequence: CASSSLPGTSGGAETQYF. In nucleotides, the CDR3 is TGCGCCAGCAGCTCCCTCCCCGGGACTAGCGGGGGGGCGGAGACCCAGTACTTC.

CDR3 coding DNA: TGTGCCAGCAGCAGGGGTTATTACGAGCAGTACGTC. Its protein product is CASSRGYYEQYV. The chain carries TRBV11-2 and TRBJ2-7; possible D gene TRBD1, 5 bases. The germline CDR1 and CDR2 sequences are SGHAT and FQNNGV. V dropped 5 bases and J dropped 4 bases, with 9 bases sitting between them. CDR3 length equals 12 residues.

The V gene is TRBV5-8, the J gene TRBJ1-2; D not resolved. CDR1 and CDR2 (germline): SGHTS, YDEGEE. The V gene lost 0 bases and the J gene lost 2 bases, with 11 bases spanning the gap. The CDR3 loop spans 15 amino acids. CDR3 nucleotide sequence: TGTGCCAGCAGCTTGGGGTACAGAAAGAACTATGGCTACACCTTC. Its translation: CASSLGYRKNYGYTF.

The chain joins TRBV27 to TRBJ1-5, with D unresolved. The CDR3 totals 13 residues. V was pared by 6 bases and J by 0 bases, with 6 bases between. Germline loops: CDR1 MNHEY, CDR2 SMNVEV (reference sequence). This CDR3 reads CASSTNSNQPQHF. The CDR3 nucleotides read TGTGCCAGCAGCACTAATAGCAATCAGCCCCAGCATTTT.

CDR3 sequence reads: CAISTQTGVGGELFF. CDR3 nucleotide sequence: TGTGCCATCAGTACTCAGACAGGGGTAGGCGGGGAGCTGTTTTTT. The chain links TRBV10-3 to TRBJ2-2, with 8 bases fitting TRBD1. Germline V CDR1 and CDR2: ENHRY, SYGVKD. With V trimmed by 5 bases and J by 7 bases, 9 bases remained unmatched. The CDR3 is 15 amino acids.

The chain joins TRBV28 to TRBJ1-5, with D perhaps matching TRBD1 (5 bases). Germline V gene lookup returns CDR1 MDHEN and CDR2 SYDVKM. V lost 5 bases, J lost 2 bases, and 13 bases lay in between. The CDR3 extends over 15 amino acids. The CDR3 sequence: CASSGAGSRNQPQHF. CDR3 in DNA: TGTGCCAGCAGTGGGGCGGGGTCGCGCAATCAGCCCCAGCATTTT.

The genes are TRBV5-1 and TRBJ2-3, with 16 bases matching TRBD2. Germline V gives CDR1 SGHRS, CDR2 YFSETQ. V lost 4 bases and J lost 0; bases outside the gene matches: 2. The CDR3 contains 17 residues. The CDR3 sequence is CASSPGLAGGSTDTQYF. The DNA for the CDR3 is TGCGCCAGCAGCCCGGGACTAGCGGGAGGGAGCACAGATACGCAGTATTTT.

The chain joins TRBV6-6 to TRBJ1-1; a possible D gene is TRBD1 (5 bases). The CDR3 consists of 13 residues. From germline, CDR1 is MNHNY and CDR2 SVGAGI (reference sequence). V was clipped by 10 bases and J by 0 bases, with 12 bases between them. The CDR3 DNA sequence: TGTGCCACCCTGGGGCTCATGAACACTGAAGCTTTCTTT. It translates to CATLGLMNTEAFF.

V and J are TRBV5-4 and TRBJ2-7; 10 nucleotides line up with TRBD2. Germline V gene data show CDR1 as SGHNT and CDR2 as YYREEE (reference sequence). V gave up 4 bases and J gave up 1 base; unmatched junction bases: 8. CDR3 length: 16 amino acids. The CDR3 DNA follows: TGTGCCAGCAGCCCGCAAGCGGGAGGGCCGTCCTACGAGCAGTACTTC. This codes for CASSPQAGGPSYEQYF.

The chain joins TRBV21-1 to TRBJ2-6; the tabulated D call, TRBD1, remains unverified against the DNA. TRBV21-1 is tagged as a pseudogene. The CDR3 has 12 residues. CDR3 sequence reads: CASPSGANVLTF. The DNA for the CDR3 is TGTGCCAGCCCATCTGGGGCCAACGTCCTGACTTTC.

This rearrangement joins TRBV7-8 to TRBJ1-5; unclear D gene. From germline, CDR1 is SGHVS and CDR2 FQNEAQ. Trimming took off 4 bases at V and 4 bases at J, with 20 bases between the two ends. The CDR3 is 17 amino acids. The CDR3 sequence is CASSSYSELSSNQPQHF. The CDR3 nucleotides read TGTGCCAGCAGCTCCTACTCCGAACTTTCATCAAATCAGCCCCAGCATTTT.

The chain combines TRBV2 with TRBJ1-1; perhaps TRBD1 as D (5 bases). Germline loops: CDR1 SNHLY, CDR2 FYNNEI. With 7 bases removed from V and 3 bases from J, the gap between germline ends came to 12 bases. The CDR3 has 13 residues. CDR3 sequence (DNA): TGTGCCAGCATCGGCAGGGACTACACTGAAGCTTTCTTT. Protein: CASIGRDYTEAFF.

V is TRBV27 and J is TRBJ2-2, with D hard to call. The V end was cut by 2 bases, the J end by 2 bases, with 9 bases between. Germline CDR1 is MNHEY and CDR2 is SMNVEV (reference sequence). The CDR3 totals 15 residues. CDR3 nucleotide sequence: TGTGCCAGCAGTTTACGAGGAAAAAACACCGGGGAGCTGTTTTTT. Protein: CASSLRGKNTGELFF.

The CDR3: CASSSQGADGYTF. DNA of the CDR3: TGTGCCAGCAGTTCACAGGGGGCGGATGGCTACACCTTC. V is TRBV6-5 and J is TRBJ1-2, with 9 bases lining up with TRBD1. The germline V gene has CDR1 MNHEY and CDR2 SVGAGI. The trim removed 4 bases at V and 6 bases at J, leaving 3 bases unmatched. The CDR3 is made up of 13 amino acids.

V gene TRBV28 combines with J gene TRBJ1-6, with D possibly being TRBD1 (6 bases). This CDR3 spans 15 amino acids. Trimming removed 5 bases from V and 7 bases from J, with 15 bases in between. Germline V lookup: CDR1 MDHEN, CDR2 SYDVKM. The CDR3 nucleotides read TGTGCCAGCAGTCTAACAGGGAGCTTCAATTCACCCCTCCACTTT. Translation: CASSLTGSFNSPLHF.

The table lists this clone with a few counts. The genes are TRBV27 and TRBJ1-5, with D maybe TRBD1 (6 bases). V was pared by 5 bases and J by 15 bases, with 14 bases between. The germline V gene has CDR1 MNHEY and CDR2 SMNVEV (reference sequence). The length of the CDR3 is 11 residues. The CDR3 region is CASSPYQDRHF. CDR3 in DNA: TGTGCCAGCAGTCCCTACCAGGACAGGCATTTT.

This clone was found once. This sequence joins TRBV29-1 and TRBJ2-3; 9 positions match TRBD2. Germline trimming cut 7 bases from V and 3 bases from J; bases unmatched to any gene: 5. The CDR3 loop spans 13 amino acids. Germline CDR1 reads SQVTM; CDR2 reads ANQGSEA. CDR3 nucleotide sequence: TGCAGCGCGGGGAGCGGGAGGACAGATACGCAGTATTTT. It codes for CSAGSGRTDTQYF.